This T cell receptor beta chain is drawn from a study of response to subunit inactivated influenza vaccine. TCRdb recomputed calls from the RT-PCR reads with MiXCR, one row per CDR3 protein. The sample consists of some 570,000 distinct CDR3 sequences, approximately 10% of them appearing once. Remarks on this clonotype: The target antigen is unknown.

Study-level results: Authors suggested each seasonal flu vaccination may recruit only limited numbers of new T cells.

The trim removed 3 bases at V and 1 base at J, leaving 5 bases unmatched. This CDR3 is built from 17 residues. CDR1 is SSHAT and CDR2 is FNYEAQ in the germline V gene (reference sequence). The sample was also reused in another study, on T cells expressing NK-cell markers. This second study says: The authors generated TCR beta cDNA through 5'RACE template switching with UMIs. Sorted CD3+CD56+NKG2C+, CD3+CD56+NKG2C- and CD3+CD56-NKG2C+ T cells supplied TCR beta repertoires. One of the eight sequenced donors was seronegative, whereas the other seven were HCMV-seropositive. In several experiments, sorting was confined to alpha-beta TCR T cells through use of an anti-gamma-delta TCR antibody.

The chain joins TRBV7-7 to TRBJ1-6, with TRBD1 identical over 8 bases. The sequencing used PBMCs from blood, collected on the day of vaccination. The receptor was derived from a man in his forties or fifties who received an inactivated influenza vaccine. CDR3 DNA sequence: TGTGCCAGCAGCTTTAGCAGGGGGCAGTCCTATAATTCACCCCTCCACTTT. This codes for CASSFSRGQSYNSPLHF.